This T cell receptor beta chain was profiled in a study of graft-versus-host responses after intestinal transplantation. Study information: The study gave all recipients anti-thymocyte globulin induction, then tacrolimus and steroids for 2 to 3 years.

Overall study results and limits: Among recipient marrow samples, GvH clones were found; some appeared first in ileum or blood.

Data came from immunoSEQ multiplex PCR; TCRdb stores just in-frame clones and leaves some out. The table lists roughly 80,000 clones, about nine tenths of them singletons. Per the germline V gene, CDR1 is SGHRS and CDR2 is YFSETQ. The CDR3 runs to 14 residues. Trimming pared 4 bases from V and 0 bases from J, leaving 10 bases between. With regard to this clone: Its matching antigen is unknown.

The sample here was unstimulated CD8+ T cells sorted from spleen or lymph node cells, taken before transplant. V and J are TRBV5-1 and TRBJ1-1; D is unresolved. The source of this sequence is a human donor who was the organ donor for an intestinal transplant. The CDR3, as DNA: TGCGCCAGCAGCACGTTAAATATGAACACTGAAGCTTTCTTT. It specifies CASSTLNMNTEAFF.